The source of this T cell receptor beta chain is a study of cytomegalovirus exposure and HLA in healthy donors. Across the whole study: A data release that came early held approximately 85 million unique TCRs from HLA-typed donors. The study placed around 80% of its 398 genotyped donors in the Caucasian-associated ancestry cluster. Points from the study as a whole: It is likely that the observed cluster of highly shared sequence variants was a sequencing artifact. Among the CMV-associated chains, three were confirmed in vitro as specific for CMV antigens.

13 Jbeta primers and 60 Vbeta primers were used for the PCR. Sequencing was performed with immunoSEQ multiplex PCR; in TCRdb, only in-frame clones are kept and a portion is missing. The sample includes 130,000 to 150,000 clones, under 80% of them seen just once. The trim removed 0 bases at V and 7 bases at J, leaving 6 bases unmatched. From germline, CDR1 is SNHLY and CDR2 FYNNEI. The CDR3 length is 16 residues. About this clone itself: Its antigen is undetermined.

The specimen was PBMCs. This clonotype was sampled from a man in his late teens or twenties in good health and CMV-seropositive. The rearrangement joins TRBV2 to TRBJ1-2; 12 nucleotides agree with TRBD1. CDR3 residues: CASSEALRDRGLGYTF. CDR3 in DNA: TGTGCCAGCAGTGAAGCGCTTCGGGACAGGGGGCTTGGCTACACCTTC. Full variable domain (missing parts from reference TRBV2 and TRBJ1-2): EPEVTQTPSHQVTQMGQEVILRCVPISNHLYFYWYRQILGQKVEFLVSFYNNEISEKSEIFDDQFSVERPDGSNFTLKIRSTKLEDSAMYFCASSEALRDRGLGYTFGSGTRLTVV.